This T cell receptor beta chain was sequenced in a study of blood T cell repertoires in COVID-19. The germline V gene has CDR1 SQVTM and CDR2 ANQGSEA. This CDR3 comprises 12 residues. V shed 7 bases and J 7 bases; nucleotides not matched to a gene: 7. Method: immunoSEQ multiplex PCR; TCRdb's copy keeps in-frame clones and lacks some. Here the sample spans about 120,000 clones, approximately 81% being singletons. The clonotype was recovered from a human donor in a cohort sampled during active COVID-19. Sequenced input: peripheral blood. The rearrangement joins TRBV29-1 to TRBJ1-5; 7 bases are a match to TRBD1. The CDR3: CSAGDRAQPQHF. The CDR3, as DNA: TGCAGCGCCGGAGACAGGGCCCAGCCCCAGCATTTT.